This TCR delta chain was sequenced for a study of γδ T cells in repeated Plasmodium falciparum infection. TCRdb reprocessed the multiplex PCR reads using CATT. The data hold tens of thousands of delta-chain clones, with 0.85% to 1% observed a single time. Overall study results and limits: Malian children's Vdelta2-negative repertoires appeared more expanded and less diverse than Australians'.

This CDR3 region has 16 residues. Germline V CDR1 and CDR2: GEAIGNYY, EKD. V lost 4 bases to trimming and J lost 4 bases; unmatched junction nucleotides: 14. This clone was detected a few times. Its target is not known. This is likely an artifact of a read error, given a far larger clone one base away. Other DNA sequences from this sample encode an identical CDR3 as well. Vgamma9/Vdelta2+ and Vdelta2-negative gammadelta T cells were flow-sorted from PBMC for bulk sequencing. The sequence came from a pool of human donors (malaria-infected and uninfected, not separated). Sequencing was done on a sample of gamma-delta T cells from blood. This chain joins TRDV2 and TRDJ1; 7 bases are shared with TRDD3. Assignment of the J gene here rests on matching the DNA to germline, because TCRdb gives none. Here the CDR3 reads CACERLGISTLDKLIF. The CDR3 DNA reads TGTGCCTGTGAGCGACTGGGGATATCCACCCTCGATAAACTCATCTTT.